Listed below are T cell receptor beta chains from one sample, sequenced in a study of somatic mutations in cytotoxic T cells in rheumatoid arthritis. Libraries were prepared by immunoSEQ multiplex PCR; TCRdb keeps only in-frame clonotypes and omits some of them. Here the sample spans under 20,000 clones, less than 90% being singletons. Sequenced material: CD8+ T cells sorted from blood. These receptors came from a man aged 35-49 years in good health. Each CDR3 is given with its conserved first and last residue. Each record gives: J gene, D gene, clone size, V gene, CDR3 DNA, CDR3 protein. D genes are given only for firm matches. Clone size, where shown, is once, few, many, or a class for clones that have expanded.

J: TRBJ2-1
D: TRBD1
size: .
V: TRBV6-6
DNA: TGTGCCAGCAGTTTTACAGGGGCCTACCACAATGAGCAGTTCTTC
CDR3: CASSFTGAYHNEQFF

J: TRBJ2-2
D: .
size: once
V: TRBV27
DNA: TGTGCCAGCAGTTTGGACGGGGAGAACACCGGGGAGCTGTTTTTT
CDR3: CASSLDGENTGELFF

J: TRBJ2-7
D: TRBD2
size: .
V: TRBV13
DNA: TGTGCCAGCAGCTTGGGGACTAGCGGGAGAAAGGTGGTTGGATCCGCCCCCTACGAGCAGTACTTC
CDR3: CASSLGTSGRKVVGSAPYEQYF

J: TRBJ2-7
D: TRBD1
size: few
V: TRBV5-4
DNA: TGTGCCAGCAGCGTCCGGGACAGCTACGAGCAGTACTTC
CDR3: CASSVRDSYEQYF

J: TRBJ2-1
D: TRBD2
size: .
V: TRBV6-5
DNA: TGTGCCAGCAGTTACGGTAGCGGGAGCTCCTACAATGAGCAGTTCTTC
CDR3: CASSYGSGSSYNEQFF

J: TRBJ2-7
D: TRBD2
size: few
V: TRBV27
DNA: TGTGCCAGCAGTTTAACTAGCGGGCACTACGAGCAGTACTTC
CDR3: CASSLTSGHYEQYF

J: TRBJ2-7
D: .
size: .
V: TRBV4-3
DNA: TGCGCCAGCAGCCCCGGGACCCTAGGCTCCTACGAGCAGTACTTC
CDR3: CASSPGTLGSYEQYF

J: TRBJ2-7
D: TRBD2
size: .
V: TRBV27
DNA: TGTGCCAGCAGTCTGACAGGGGAGTCAGGACTAGCGGGAGTCTCCTACGAGCAGTACTTC
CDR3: CASSLTGESGLAGVSYEQYF

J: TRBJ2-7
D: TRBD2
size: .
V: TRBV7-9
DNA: TGTGCCAGCAGCTCCCGTCTTAGCGGGAGCGCCTACGAGCAGTACTTC
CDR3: CASSSRLSGSAYEQYF

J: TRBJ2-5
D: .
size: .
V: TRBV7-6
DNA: TGTGCCAGCAGCTTAAGGAGGCCGGTTGAGACCCAGTACTTC
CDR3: CASSLRRPVETQYF

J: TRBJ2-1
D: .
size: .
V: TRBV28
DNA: TGTGCCAGCAGTTTTGGGGACGGGAGCTCCTACAATGAGCAGTTCTTC
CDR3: CASSFGDGSSYNEQFF

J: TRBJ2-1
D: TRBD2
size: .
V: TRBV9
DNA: TGTGCCAGCAGCGTAGGATCCGGACTAGCGGGAGGGCAACGCGAGCAGTTCTTC
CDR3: CASSVGSGLAGGQREQFF

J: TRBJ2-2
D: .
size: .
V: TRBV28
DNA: TGTGCCAGCAGTTCCCCTAGCCTAGGCGATATCACCGGGGAGCTGTTTTTT
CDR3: CASSSPSLGDITGELFF

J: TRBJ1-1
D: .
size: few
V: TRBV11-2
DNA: TGTGCCAGCAGCCCGAGGCTAAACACTGAAGCTTTCTTT
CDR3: CASSPRLNTEAFF

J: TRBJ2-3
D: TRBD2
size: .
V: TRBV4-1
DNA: TGCGCCAGCAGCCAATTAATAGCGGGGGACACAGATACGCAGTATTTT
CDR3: CASSQLIAGDTDTQYF

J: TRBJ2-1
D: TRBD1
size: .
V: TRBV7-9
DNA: TGTGCCAGCAGGGGAACAGGGGAGTCCTACAATGAGCAGTTCTTC
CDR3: CASRGTGESYNEQFF

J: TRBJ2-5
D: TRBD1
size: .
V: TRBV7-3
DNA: TGTGCCAGCAGGGACCGCCCGGGACAGGGCTTCGAGACCCAGTACTTC
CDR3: CASRDRPGQGFETQYF

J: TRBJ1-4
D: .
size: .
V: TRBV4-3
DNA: TGCGCCAGCAGCCAAATACAGGGAGGGAACGAGGAAAAACTGTTTTTT
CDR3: CASSQIQGGNEEKLFF

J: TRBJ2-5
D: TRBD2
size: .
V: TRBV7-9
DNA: TGTGCCAGCAGCCCACTTAGCGGGGGGTACCAAGAGACCCAGTACTTC
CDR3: CASSPLSGGYQETQYF

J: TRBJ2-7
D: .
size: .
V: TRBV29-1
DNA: TGCAGCGTTGTTATCCTCAACGAGCAGTACTTC
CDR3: CSVVILNEQYF

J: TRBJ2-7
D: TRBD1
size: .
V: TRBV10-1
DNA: TGCGCCAGCAGTGGCGGACAGGGGGCTAGGTCCTACGAGCAGTACTTC
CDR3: CASSGGQGARSYEQYF

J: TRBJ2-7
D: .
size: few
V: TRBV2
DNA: TGTGCCAGCAGGAATGGGGGTGAATCATACGAGCAGTACTTC
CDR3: CASRNGGESYEQYF

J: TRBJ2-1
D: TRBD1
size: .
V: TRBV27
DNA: TGTGCCAGCAGCCGGACGCCGGGACAGTTCTACAATGAGCAGTTCTTC
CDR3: CASSRTPGQFYNEQFF

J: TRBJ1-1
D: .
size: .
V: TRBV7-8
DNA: TGTGCCAACCCTGGGGGGCGAGGGATGAACACTGAAGCTTTCTTT
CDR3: CANPGGRGMNTEAFF

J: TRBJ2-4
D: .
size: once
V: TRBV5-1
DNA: TGCGCCAGCAGCTTGGGAAGACAGGTTCAGGGAAACATTCAGTACTTC
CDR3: CASSLGRQVQGNIQYF

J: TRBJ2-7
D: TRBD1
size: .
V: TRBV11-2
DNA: TGTGCCAGCAGCTTAGTGGGCCGAGGGGGCGATGGCGAGCAGTACTTC
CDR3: CASSLVGRGGDGEQYF

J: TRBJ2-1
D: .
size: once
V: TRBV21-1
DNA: TGTGCCAGCAGCAGGGTGGAATGCTATTGCAATGAGCAGTTCTTC
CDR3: CASSRVECYCNEQFF

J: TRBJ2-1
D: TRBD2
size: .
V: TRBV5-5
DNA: TGTGCCAGCAGCAATCAGACTAGCGGGAGAGGGTGGCAGTTCTTC
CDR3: CASSNQTSGRGWQFF

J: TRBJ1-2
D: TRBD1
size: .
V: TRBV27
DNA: TGTGCCAGCGGACAGGGGAACTATGGCTACACCTTC
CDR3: CASGQGNYGYTF

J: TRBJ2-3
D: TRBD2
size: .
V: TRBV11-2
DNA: TGTGCCAGCAGCTTAGGGGGGGGAACAGATACGCAGTATTTT
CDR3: CASSLGGGTDTQYF

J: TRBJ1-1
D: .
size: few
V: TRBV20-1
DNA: TGCAGTGCTAGAGATCAGGGTGAAGCTTTCTTT
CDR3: CSARDQGEAFF

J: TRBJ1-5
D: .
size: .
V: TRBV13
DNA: TGTGCCAGCAGCTTCGGAAGGGCAGGGAATCAGCCCCAGCATTTT
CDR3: CASSFGRAGNQPQHF

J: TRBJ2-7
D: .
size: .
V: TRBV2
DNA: TGTGCCAGCAGTGAAGCGCTTCAAGGACTCGTTACCTACGAGCAGTACTTC
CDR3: CASSEALQGLVTYEQYF

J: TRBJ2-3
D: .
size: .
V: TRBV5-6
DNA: TGTGCCAGCAGCTTGGGCGGCTTTTGGACAGATACGCAGTATTTT
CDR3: CASSLGGFWTDTQYF

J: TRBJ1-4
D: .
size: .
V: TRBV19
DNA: TGTGCCAGTAGTTCCCCCCGGGAAGGGTCGGACGAAAAACTGTTTTTT
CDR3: CASSSPREGSDEKLFF

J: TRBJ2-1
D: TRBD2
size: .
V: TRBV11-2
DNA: TGTGCCAGCAGCGGGACTAGCGGGAGGGGGAATGAGCAGTTCTTC
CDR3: CASSGTSGRGNEQFF

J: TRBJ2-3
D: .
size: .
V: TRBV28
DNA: TGTGCCAGCAGTACATCCCTATGGAGGAGTCATCCTCCAGATACGCAGTATTTT
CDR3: CASSTSLWRSHPPDTQYF

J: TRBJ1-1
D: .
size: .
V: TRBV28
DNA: TGTGCCAGCAGTCCCGTAGGGCAACTGAACACTGAAGCTTTCTTT
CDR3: CASSPVGQLNTEAFF

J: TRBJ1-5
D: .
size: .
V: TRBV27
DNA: TGTGCCAGCAGTTTATCCCCTCGGGGCCCCCAGCATTTT
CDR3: CASSLSPRGPQHF

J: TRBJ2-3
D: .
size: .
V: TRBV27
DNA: TGTGCCAGCAGCCATCCCGGGTCCGTAGCGGCTACTAGCACAGATACGCAGTATTTT
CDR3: CASSHPGSVAATSTDTQYF

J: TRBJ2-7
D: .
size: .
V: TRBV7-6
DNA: TGTGCCAGCAGCTTAGTTCCTGGGTCCTACGAGCAGTACTTC
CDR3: CASSLVPGSYEQYF